This T cell receptor beta chain was retrieved from a study of T cells in Graves' hyperthyroidism and ophthalmopathy. CDR1 is SGDLS and CDR2 is YYNGEE in the germline V gene. J lost 7 bases, V lost 3 bases, and 8 bases had no gene match. The CDR3 length is 15 residues. What was amplified from RNA transcripts were TCR beta CDR3 regions. TCR CDR3 regions were first amplified by RT-PCR with HTBI primers. TCRdb redid the calling of the multiplex PCR reads with MiXCR, one entry per CDR3 protein. The sample lists under 350,000 distinct CDR3 sequences; about 20% were seen once. The receptor was isolated from a woman aged 50 to 60 with Graves' hyperthyroidism. The chain uses TRBV9 and TRBJ2-1, with 9 bases identical to TRBD1. The sample consisted of blood. The CDR3, as DNA: TGTGCCAGCAGCGGAGGACAGGGGCCTACGAATGAGCAGTTCTTC. Translating it yields CASSGGQGPTNEQFF.